These 26 T cell receptor beta chains share one sample of origin, sequenced in a study of blood T cell repertoires in COVID-19. The assay was immunoSEQ multiplex PCR, and TCRdb's table has in-frame clones only and misses some. The sample lists a few hundred thousand clones, under 90% occurring once. Sequencing was performed on PBMCs or T cells enriched from blood (not recorded which). These TCRs come from a woman in her late teens or twenties who had recovered from COVID-19.

The J gene is TRBJ2-1, the V gene TRBV5-8; TRBD2 aligns across 11 bases. CDR1 and CDR2 from the germline V gene are SGHTS and YDEGEE. The CDR3 has 17 amino acids. Losses at the gene ends were 2 bases for V and 3 bases for J; bases not matched to a gene: 7. CDR3 region: CASSFETSGAHYNEQFF. In nucleotides, the CDR3 is TGTGCCAGCAGCTTTGAGACTAGCGGGGCTCACTACAATGAGCAGTTCTTC.

This chain uses TRBV3-1 (or the pseudogene TRBV3-2) with TRBJ1-1, with D maybe TRBD1 (5 bases). The germline V gene encodes CDR1 LGHDT and CDR2 YNNKEL (reference sequence). This CDR3 is built from 14 residues. Trimming pared 2 bases from V and 7 bases from J, leaving 14 bases between. The CDR3 sequence is CASSQFSGTGEAFF. CDR3 bases: TGTGCCAGCAGCCAATTTAGTGGGACTGGTGAAGCTTTCTTT.

The CDR3 protein is CASSQLGGNTEAFF. For the CDR3, the DNA is TGTGCCAGCAGCCAACTCGGGGGAAACACTGAAGCTTTCTTT. The chain uses TRBV3-1 (or the pseudogene TRBV3-2) and TRBJ1-1; possibly TRBD1 for D (5 bases). The V end was cut by 2 bases, the J end by 2 bases, with 9 bases between. Germline loops: CDR1 LGHDT, CDR2 YNNKEL (reference sequence). The CDR3 has 14 residues.

The chain recombines TRBV2 with TRBJ1-2; D gene ambiguous. There are 14 residues in the CDR3. In germline, CDR1 is SNHLY, CDR2 FYNNEI. V was clipped by 8 bases and J by 4 bases, with 17 bases between them. The CDR3 is CASLWSESLYGYTF. CDR3 nucleotide sequence: TGTGCCAGCCTTTGGAGCGAATCCCTCTATGGCTACACCTTC.

This chain uses TRBV5-1 with TRBJ1-5, with D uncertain. V lost 2 bases and J lost 6, with 6 bases in between. The germline V gene has CDR1 SGHRS and CDR2 YFSETQ. The CDR3 totals 12 residues. The CDR3 region has the DNA TGCGCCAGCAGCTTTAGCGGTCAGCCCCAGCATTTT. Translating it yields CASSFSGQPQHF.

V gene TRBV15 combines with J gene TRBJ2-1; TRBD2 matches at 13 bases. Germline V gene lookup returns CDR1 LNHNV and CDR2 YYDKDF (reference sequence). Unmatched junction bases numbered 4, after V lost 5 bases and J lost 6 bases. The CDR3 is made up of 15 amino acids. CDR3 coding DNA: TGTGCCACCAGCTACACTAGCGGGGGGGCCAATGAGCAGTTCTTC. Protein sequence: CATSYTSGGANEQFF. The full variable domain, completed using reference TRBV15 and TRBJ2-1, is DAMVIQNPRYQVTQFGKPVTLSCSQTLNHNVMYWYQQKSSQAPKLLFHYYDKDFNNEADTPDNFQSRRPNTSFCFLDIRSPGLGDTAMYLCATSYTSGGANEQFFGPGTRLTVL.

The V gene is TRBV5-1, the J gene TRBJ2-7; a possible D gene is TRBD2 (6 bases). Germline-derived CDR1 and CDR2 are SGHRS and YFSETQ. The CDR3 runs 14 residues. Trimming took off 1 base at V and 2 bases at J, with 10 bases between the two ends. The CDR3 region is CASSLFRGTYEQYF. For the CDR3, the DNA is TGCGCCAGCAGCTTGTTTCGGGGGACCTACGAGCAGTACTTC.

The chain couples TRBV5-1 to TRBJ1-1; the D is unclear. The germline V and J ends were trimmed by 1 base and 0 bases, with 13 bases remaining between them. The CDR3 runs 16 residues. Germline CDR1 and CDR2: SGHRS and YFSETQ. The CDR3 is CASSLYAASLNTEAFF. The CDR3 DNA follows: TGCGCCAGCAGCTTGTACGCGGCGTCTTTGAACACTGAAGCTTTCTTT.

V is TRBV7-9 and J is TRBJ1-3; possibly TRBD1 for D (6 bases). In germline, CDR1 is SEHNR, CDR2 FQNEAQ (reference sequence). Trimming cost V 6 bases and J 3 bases, with 12 bases left between them. There are 14 residues in the CDR3. The CDR3 spells CASSPDRYGNTIYF. The CDR3 coding sequence is TGTGCCAGCAGTCCGGACAGATATGGAAACACCATATATTTT.

This rearrangement joins TRBV10-3 to TRBJ1-1; 7 bases line up with TRBD1. CDR3 length: 13 amino acids. CDR1 is ENHRY, CDR2 SYGVKD, per germline. The J segment lost 5 bases and the V segment lost 0 bases, leaving 0 bases of the junction unmatched. The CDR3 reads CAISESTGTEAFF. In DNA, the CDR3 is TGTGCCATCAGTGAGTCGACAGGGACTGAAGCTTTCTTT.

The CDR3 spells CASTDWGQGFVAGELFF. In DNA form, the CDR3 reads TGTGCCAGTACGGACTGGGGACAGGGGTTCGTCGCCGGGGAGCTGTTTTTT. The gene calls are TRBV19 and TRBJ2-2, with 10 bases aligning to TRBD1. The CDR3 totals 17 residues. With V trimmed by 7 bases and J by 6 bases, 14 bases remained unmatched. CDR1 and CDR2 (germline): LNHDA, SQIVND (reference sequence).

This clone came up a few times. This chain links TRBV5-6 with TRBJ2-5; TRBD1 aligns across 7 bases. From germline, CDR1 is SGHDT and CDR2 YYEEEE. The CDR3 loop spans 16 amino acids. The V gene end was trimmed by 4 bases and the J gene end by 5 bases; junction bases not matched to a gene: 14. The CDR3 nucleotides are TGTGCCAGCAGCAATACAGGGGATGAGGTTTTGGAGACCCAGTACTTC. Protein: CASSNTGDEVLETQYF.

This clone has a single count. This chain links TRBV7-8 with TRBJ2-7, with D possibly TRBD1 on 5 matching bases. The CDR3 sequence is 12 residues long. Per germline, CDR1 SGHVS and CDR2 FQNEAQ. Trimming took off 7 bases at V and 8 bases at J, with 15 bases between the two ends. The CDR3 protein is CASTMQGGQQYF. The DNA for the CDR3 is TGTGCCAGCACCATGCAGGGCGGACAGCAGTACTTC.

The genes are TRBV9 and TRBJ2-5; D is unresolved. The CDR3 sequence is 12 residues long. Trimming took 4 bases from V and 4 from J, leaving 8 bases between them. The V gene's germline CDR1 is SGDLS and CDR2 YYNGEE. The DNA for the CDR3 is TGTGCCAGCAGCCCGAGTGGAGAGACCCAGTACTTC. It yields the protein CASSPSGETQYF.

The chain is built from TRBV19 and TRBJ1-5; unclear D gene. The CDR3 has 16 residues. Per the germline V gene, CDR1 is LNHDA and CDR2 is SQIVND (reference sequence). V was cut by 3 bases and J by 1 base, with 13 bases left in between. In nucleotides, the CDR3 is TGTGCCAGTAGTATCCGATACAGATCAAGCAATCAGCCCCAGCATTTT. It codes for CASSIRYRSSNQPQHF.

J is TRBJ1-2 and V is TRBV14; 7 nucleotides line up with TRBD1. Per germline, CDR1 SGHDN and CDR2 FVKESK. J lost 3 bases, V lost 5 bases, and 3 bases had no gene match. The CDR3 runs to 13 residues. The CDR3 nucleotides read TGTGCCAGCAGCAACAGGGGTGACTATGGCTACACCTTC. This encodes CASSNRGDYGYTF.

V and J are TRBV7-2 and TRBJ2-1; 7 nucleotides agree with TRBD1. There are 12 residues in the CDR3. The V gene end was trimmed by 4 bases and the J gene end by 9 bases; junction bases not matched to a gene: 3. Per the germline V gene, CDR1 is SGHTA and CDR2 is FQGNSA. CDR3 protein: CASSSQGIEQFF. The CDR3, as DNA: TGTGCCAGCAGCTCACAGGGGATTGAGCAGTTCTTC.

The V and J genes are TRBV9 and TRBJ2-7, with 7 positions matching TRBD1. Germline V gene lookup returns CDR1 SGDLS and CDR2 YYNGEE. This CDR3 has 16 amino acids. The V gene end was trimmed by 0 bases and the J gene end by 2 bases; junction bases not matched to a gene: 8. The CDR3 loop is CASSVGLGTATYEQYF. As DNA, the CDR3 is TGTGCCAGCAGCGTAGGGCTTGGGACAGCAACCTACGAGCAGTACTTC.

This chain joins TRBV25-1 and TRBJ1-5, with D tentatively TRBD1 (6 bases). CDR3 length equals 13 residues. V was cut by 6 bases and J by 3 bases, with 9 bases left in between. Germline CDR1 reads MGHDK; CDR2 reads SYGVNS. CDR3 in DNA: TGTGCCAGCAGCGGACAGTTCAATCAGCCCCAGCATTTT. This translates into CASSGQFNQPQHF. Variable domain in full (rest from reference TRBV25-1 and TRBJ1-5): EADIYQTPRYLVIGTGKKITLECSQTMGHDKMYWYQQDPGMELHLIHYSYGVNSTEKGDLSSESTVSRIRTEHFPLTLESARPSHTSQYLCASSGQFNQPQHFGDGTRLSIL.

The gene calls are TRBV28 and TRBJ1-1, with D maybe TRBD1 (6 bases). The V gene lost 5 bases and the J gene lost 8 bases, with 12 bases spanning the gap. Per the germline V gene, CDR1 is MDHEN and CDR2 is SYDVKM. CDR3 size: 12 residues. CDR3 DNA sequence: TGTGCCAGCAGTGTCGGACAGCGGGAAGCTTTCTTT. Translation: CASSVGQREAFF.

The genes are TRBV5-1 and TRBJ1-4; the D is unclear. V was clipped by 4 bases and J by 6 bases, with 10 bases between them. Germline CDR1 and CDR2: SGHRS and YFSETQ. This CDR3 is built from 13 residues. CDR3: CASSPPGDEKLFF. In nucleotides, the CDR3 is TGCGCCAGCAGCCCCCCCGGGGATGAAAAACTGTTTTTT.

This clone has just a few counts. The V and J genes are TRBV29-1 and TRBJ1-2; 10 bases match TRBD1. Per the germline V gene, CDR1 is SQVTM and CDR2 is ANQGSEA. The CDR3 has 14 amino acids. V was pared by 7 bases and J by 0 bases, with 5 bases of the junction left unmatched. Here the CDR3 reads CSALGQGTNYGYTF. The CDR3 DNA reads TGCAGCGCTCTGGGACAGGGGACTAACTATGGCTACACCTTC. The variable domain in full, completed from reference TRBV29-1 and TRBJ1-2, reads SAVISQKPSRDICQRGTSLTIQCQVDSQVTMMFWYRQQPGQSLTLIATANQGSEATYESGFVIDKFPISRPNLTFSTLTVSNMSPEDSSIYLCSALGQGTNYGYTFGSGTRLTVV.

The chain recombines TRBV5-6 with TRBJ2-7, with D tentatively TRBD2 (6 bases). The CDR3 spans 15 residues. Trimming stripped 4 bases from V and 2 bases from J, with 16 bases between. Germline CDR1 SGHDT, CDR2 YYEEEE. In DNA form, the CDR3 reads TGTGCCAGCAGCCCTACGCGGGGTAGCGCCTACGAGCAGTACTTC. Residues: CASSPTRGSAYEQYF. The variable domain in full, with the rest retrieved from reference TRBV5-6 and TRBJ2-7, is DAGVTQSPTHLIKTRGQQVTLRCSPKSGHDTVSWYQQALGQGPQFIFQYYEEEERQRGNFPDRFSGHQFPNYSSELNVNALLLGDSALYLCASSPTRGSAYEQYFGPGTRLTVT.

This rearrangement joins TRBV5-1 to TRBJ1-1, with a tentative D call TRBD1 (6 bases). Germline CDR1 is SGHRS and CDR2 is YFSETQ. V lost 3 bases, J lost 8 bases, and 17 bases lay in between. The CDR3 totals 14 residues. CDR3: CASSSLISGTEAFF. The DNA of the CDR3 is TGCGCCAGCAGCTCGTTAATCTCCGGGACAGAAGCTTTCTTT.

The V call is TRBV4-1, the J call TRBJ1-5, with D perhaps matching TRBD1 (5 bases). The germline V gene has CDR1 MGHRA and CDR2 YSYEKL. The CDR3 spans 17 residues. V was cut by 1 base and J by 6 bases, with 19 bases left in between. DNA of the CDR3: TGCGCCAGCAGCCAAGGGGCACAGGCAACCCAACTTCAGCCCCAGCATTTT. This codes for CASSQGAQATQLQPQHF.

The chain joins TRBV5-1 to TRBJ2-7; the D gene is possibly TRBD1 (6 bases). The length of the CDR3 is 13 residues. CDR1 SGHRS and CDR2 YFSETQ come from the germline V gene. Between the trimmed V and J ends, which lost 3 bases and 3 bases, there was a span of 10 bases. The DNA for the CDR3 is TGCGCCAGCAGCTCCGGGACAAACTACGAGCAGTACTTC. Its translation is CASSSGTNYEQYF.